The clone carrying this T cell receptor beta chain has just a few counts. The antigen remains undetermined. The data are from a study of beta chain features in type 1 diabetes. Overall study results and limits: TCRB CDR3s were moderately but significantly shorter in Type 1 diabetes patients in all four CD4+ subsets.

Every donor provided one heparinised blood draw, which averaged approximately 100 mL. Since all of the isolated RNA was reverse transcribed, expressed TCRB transcripts were what got sequenced. TCRdb keeps only in-frame clones here, not all; method: immunoSEQ multiplex PCR. The table lists roughly 700,000 clones, roughly 13% of them singletons. Trimming at V came to 10 bases and at J to 6 bases, leaving 9 bases not matched to a gene. Looked up from germline, CDR1 is ENHRY and CDR2 is SYGVKD. This CDR3 is 13 amino acids long. Sequences were obtained from naive CD4+ T cells from blood. The J gene is TRBJ2-7, the V gene TRBV10-3; 10 bases agree with TRBD1. The sequence was collected from a young man with type 1 diabetes. The CDR3 region is CASRDRGLGEQYF. CDR3 sequence (DNA): TGTGCCAGCAGAGACAGGGGGCTTGGCGAGCAGTACTTC.